This T cell receptor beta chain was identified in a study of a mutant IDH1 vaccine in newly diagnosed glioma (dated by TCRdb to the early 2020s). The study in broad terms: The roughly 33 treated patients were around 62% male and 37.5% female, with a mean age of around 40 years. Peripheral blood was collected at six visits: V03 (baseline), V05, V07, V10, V12 and V13. Longitudinal TCRB deep sequencing was performed for around 23 treated patients wherever samples were available for exploratory analyses. Prior to enrollment, patients had been given standard therapy consisting of radiotherapy alone, temozolomide alone, or radiochemotherapy with temozolomide, with the combination given to most patients.

Library preparation employed the immunoSEQ multiplex PCR assay. Following the manufacturer's protocol, the hsTCRB Kit was used to amplify rearranged TCR beta chain sequences. TCRB libraries were sequenced on an Illumina MiSeq. The source study handled its data this way. The kit vendor's proprietary platform handled demultiplexing, trimming and gene mapping. Held by TCRdb, this immuneACCESS table contains in-frame sequences only and omits some clones. Under half of the omission traces to an unresolved V gene where checked; the cause of the rest is unknown. D and trimming were read from the DNA, whereas the V and J calls and clone size are those reported in that table. This sample holds around 87,000 clones; 83% were observed only once. The ten largest account for approximately 7.4% of the sample. Per the publication, the time point label means: baseline, week 1 (first vaccination visit). The sample's treatment or condition label, in plain terms: pre-vaccination baseline after standard-of-care therapy. The donors had newly diagnosed IDH1-mutant astrocytomas of WHO grade 3 or 4 that showed loss of nuclear ATRX. The samples were drawn from NOA16, a multicentre, single-arm, open-label phase I trial in Germany that tested a mutant IDH1 peptide vaccine in humans for the first time. Visit V03 blood draws served as the baseline sample for immunogenicity testing. Genomic DNA for TCRB sequencing was isolated from EDTA blood with the DNeasy Blood and Tissue Kit.

V is shortened by 5 bases, J by 2 bases, and the region joining them spans 22 bases. CDR1 is given as SGHVS and CDR2 as FQNEAQ, both from the germline V gene. The cysteine opens and the phenylalanine closes a CDR3 of 17 amino acids. Only the CDR3 DNA is retained, 51 bases long and in frame from the first base. Concerning this clone itself: This clone's antigen is unknown. Base qualities were left out, and no much larger clone turns up one base away.

The full study reports these points: PBMC samples for TCRB deep sequencing were selected based on availability. According to the authors, sample limitations meant that analyses of patient blood samples could not be reproduced. No apparent relationship was observed between pseudoprogression and alterations in the top peripheral T cell clonotypes detected by TCRB sequencing. Across multiple MHC alleles, vaccine-induced immune responses were seen in approximately 93% of patients.

This chain joins TRBV7-8 to TRBJ2-7; the D gene could be either TRBD1 or TRBD2, each agreeing at 5 bases. Sample: PBMCs, taken from a glioma patient treated with radiotherapy, temozolomide or both. This clonotype originated in a woman in her forties or fifties with glioma. CDR3 reads: CASSRTRGQGIPYEQYF. The nucleotide sequence is given as TGTGCCAGCAGCCGGACACGGGGCCAGGGAATCCCCTACGAGCAGTACTTC.